The next 24 T cell receptor beta chains were all read from a single sample in a study of T cell repertoires in cytomegalovirus infection (dated by TCRdb to the late 2010s). The treatment or condition tag for this specimen amounts to: in vitro stimulation with specific CMV peptide epitopes to enrich CMV-specific T cells. Sequencing took place on an Illumina HiSeq 1500. TCRdb's own reprocessing of the public reads used fastp at Q25 and MiXCR and kept productive beta chains. Rows with one shared CDR3 protein collapse into an entry with the most common genes and DNA. The sample records about 770,000 distinct CDR3 sequences, under 35% of which are singletons. Around 13% of the sample is held by the ten biggest clonotypes. For these receptors, no antigen is known. Sequencing used cultured CD8+ T cells from PBMCs, obtained from culture after CMV antigen stimulation. These TCRs come from a human donor in good health (CMV status not recorded). Some clones in this sample may be carry-over from other donors' samples.

This clonotype appeared many times. The CDR3 nucleotides read TGTGCCAGCAGCTTCGGGGACGGTGATACCTACGAGCAGTACTTC. Translated, it gives CASSFGDGDTYEQYF. The genes are TRBV7-2 and TRBJ2-7, with D tentatively TRBD1 or TRBD2 (5 bases each). The CDR3 consists of 15 residues. Trimming stripped 3 bases from V and 2 bases from J, with 14 bases between. Germline V gene lookup returns CDR1 SGHTA and CDR2 FQGNSA.

This clonotype was observed a handful of times. The chain carries TRBV7-9 and TRBJ2-6; D not certain. This CDR3 is built from 15 residues. V shed 1 base and J shed 4 bases, with 8 bases lying between them. Germline CDR1 is SEHNR and CDR2 is FQNEAQ (reference sequence). As DNA, the CDR3 is TGTGCCAGCAGCTTAGTTCCGGGCGGGGCCAACGTCCTGACTTTC. Translating gives CASSLVPGGANVLTF. The variable domain in full, completed from reference TRBV7-9 and TRBJ2-6, reads DTGVSQNPRHKITKRGQNVTFRCDPISEHNRLYWYRQTLGQGPEFLTYFQNEAQLEKSRLLSDRFSAERPKGSFSTLEIQRTEQGDSAMYLCASSLVPGGANVLTFGAGSRLTVL.

The genes are TRBV5-1 and TRBJ2-2, with D hard to call. The CDR3 totals 15 residues. The V end lost 3 bases, the J end lost 7 bases, and 16 bases lay between the germline ends. Germline assignment: CDR1 SGHRS and CDR2 YFSETQ. The CDR3 protein is CASSWTVGLGGELFF. The CDR3 DNA follows: TGCGCCAGCAGCTGGACGGTTGGATTGGGCGGGGAGCTGTTTTTT.

There are many counts of this clonotype. The chain combines TRBV7-8 with TRBJ1-3; 7 bases line up with TRBD1. The CDR3 runs 21 residues. V shed 2 bases, J shed 0 bases, and the junction held 19 bases outside the gene matches. Germline CDR1 reads SGHVS; CDR2 reads FQNEAQ. CDR3 DNA: TGTGCCAGCAGCTTAACTATAAGACAGGGAGGGAAAAAAGACTCTGGAAACACCATATATTTT. Protein sequence: CASSLTIRQGGKKDSGNTIYF.

The chain employs TRBV10-3 and TRBJ1-2; D is perhaps TRBD1 (6 bases). Germline V lookup: CDR1 ENHRY, CDR2 SYGVKD. Trimming removed 3 bases at V and 1 base at J, with 15 bases between. CDR3 length: 16 residues. CDR3 region: CAISDVDSAFNYGYTF. The DNA of the CDR3 is TGTGCCATCAGTGATGTGGACAGCGCTTTTAACTATGGCTACACCTTC.

This clonotype was recorded many times. The rearrangement joins TRBV7-9 to TRBJ1-2, with D hard to call. Trimming pared 2 bases from V and 4 bases from J, leaving 14 bases between. Germline V gives CDR1 SEHNR, CDR2 FQNEAQ (reference sequence). The CDR3 covers 15 residues. The CDR3 DNA sequence: TGTGCCAGCAGCTTATCAGCGGGTCCCCTCTATGGCTACACCTTC. Protein: CASSLSAGPLYGYTF.

This clonotype occurred a few times. This chain uses TRBV19 with TRBJ1-1, with TRBD1 as a possible D gene (5 bases). Trimming left V 5 bases short and J 0 bases short, with 13 bases between. This CDR3 has 15 amino acids. In germline, CDR1 is LNHDA, CDR2 SQIVND (reference sequence). This CDR3 is CASSWAPGMNTEAFF. The DNA for the CDR3 is TGTGCCAGTAGTTGGGCCCCAGGGATGAACACTGAAGCTTTCTTT.

The table lists this clonotype with many counts. The genes are TRBV6-6 and TRBJ1-1; no definite D call. The CDR3 covers 12 residues. Germline assignment: CDR1 MNHNY and CDR2 SVGAGI (reference sequence). V dropped 3 bases and J dropped 6 bases, with 8 bases sitting between them. The CDR3 DNA is TGTGCCAGCAGTTATGGGCAGTCTGAAGCTTTCTTT. Protein: CASSYGQSEAFF.

V and J are TRBV6-5 and TRBJ2-4, with a weak D call TRBD1 (5 bases). There are 14 residues in the CDR3. Looked up from germline, CDR1 is MNHEY and CDR2 is SVGAGI. V gave up 6 bases and J gave up 0 bases, with 9 bases separating them. For the CDR3, the DNA is TGTGCCAGCAGACAGGTCCTAGCCAAAAACATTCAGTACTTC. Protein sequence: CASRQVLAKNIQYF.

The V and J genes are TRBV12-5 and TRBJ2-5; D remains unclear. Between the trimmed V and J ends, which lost 3 bases and 3 bases, there was a span of 26 bases. CDR3 size: 19 residues. Germline CDR1 reads LGHNT; CDR2 reads FRNRAP. CDR3 amino acids: CASGFLLDERELLEETQYF. The DNA for the CDR3 is TGTGCTAGTGGTTTCTTATTGGACGAACGAGAACTACTGGAAGAGACCCAGTACTTC.

This clonotype turned up a few times. The chain carries TRBV18 and TRBJ2-3; no definite D call. CDR1 and CDR2 (germline): KGHSH, LQKENI. V lost 6 bases, J lost 6 bases, and 16 bases lay in between. CDR3 length: 14 amino acids. The CDR3: CASSPPIRRDTQYF. The DNA for the CDR3 is TGTGCCAGCTCCCCCCCGATTCGACGGGATACGCAGTATTTT.

This chain connects TRBV7-9 to TRBJ1-1; 7 bases match TRBD1. The CDR3 loop spans 17 amino acids. CDR1 is SEHNR, CDR2 FQNEAQ, per germline (reference sequence). Trimming took 0 bases from V and 6 from J; bases not matched to a gene: 13. CDR3 coding DNA: TGTGCCAGCAGCTTAGCCCAGGGGGAATTCTTCGTCTCTGAAGCTTTCTTT. Translated, it gives CASSLAQGEFFVSEAFF.

This clonotype was seen a few times. The genes are TRBV14 and TRBJ1-5; 8 bases align to TRBD1. Trimming removed 1 base from V and 2 bases from J; junction bases left unmatched: 4. In germline, CDR1 is SGHDN, CDR2 FVKESK. The CDR3 runs 16 residues. For the CDR3, the DNA is TGTGCCAGCAGCCAAGCTTGGACAGGGCGCAATCAGCCCCAGCATTTT. It specifies CASSQAWTGRNQPQHF. Filled out from reference TRBV14 and TRBJ1-5, the complete variable domain reads EAGVTQFPSHSVIEKGQTVTLRCDPISGHDNLYWYRRVMGKEIKFLLHFVKESKQDESGMPNNRFLAERTGGTYSTLKVQPAELEDSGVYFCASSQAWTGRNQPQHFGDGTRLSIL.

This clonotype has a handful of counts. The rearrangement joins TRBV5-6 to TRBJ2-6; D is ambiguous. V was clipped by 4 bases and J by 0 bases, with 14 bases between them. CDR1 is SGHDT, CDR2 YYEEEE, per germline. The CDR3 sequence is 17 residues long. CDR3 sequence: CASSKDGEHSGANVLTF. CDR3 nucleotides: TGTGCCAGCAGCAAGGACGGAGAACACTCTGGGGCCAACGTCCTGACTTTC.

The chain uses TRBV4-1 and TRBJ2-5; D might be TRBD1 or TRBD2, each matching 6 bases. The V gene's germline CDR1 is MGHRA and CDR2 YSYEKL. The CDR3 sequence is 16 residues long. The ends were cut back, 5 bases at V and 5 bases at J, with 21 bases in the middle. Here the CDR3 reads CASSSHPQGAGETQYF. The DNA for the CDR3 is TGCGCCAGCAGCTCACACCCACAGGGCGCGGGGGAGACCCAGTACTTC.

Ten or more counts support this clonotype. V gene TRBV15 combines with J gene TRBJ2-5, with 10 nucleotides matching TRBD2. The CDR3 loop spans 16 amino acids. V lost 5 bases, J lost 0 bases, and 6 bases stayed unmatched. Germline CDR1 and CDR2: LNHNV and YYDKDF (reference sequence). CDR3 bases: TGTGCCACCAGCGACCCACTAGCGGGGCACCAAGAGACCCAGTACTTC. Amino acid sequence: CATSDPLAGHQETQYF. Complete variable domain (other parts from reference TRBV15 and TRBJ2-5): DAMVIQNPRYQVTQFGKPVTLSCSQTLNHNVMYWYQQKSSQAPKLLFHYYDKDFNNEADTPDNFQSRRPNTSFCFLDIRSPGLGDTAMYLCATSDPLAGHQETQYFGPGTRLLVL.

The chain joins TRBV20-1 to TRBJ2-5; D might be TRBD1 or TRBD2, each matching 6 bases. This CDR3 is 15 amino acids long. Germline values: CDR1 DFQATT, CDR2 SNEGSKA (reference sequence). Trimming took 3 bases from V and 5 from J, leaving 19 bases between them. CDR3 DNA sequence: TGCAGTGCTAGCCTGGGACTTGAAGGACAGGAGACCCAGTACTTC. Translating it yields CSASLGLEGQETQYF.

The chain recombines TRBV12-3 or TRBV12-4 with TRBJ2-1; the D call may be TRBD1 or TRBD2 (5 bases each). This CDR3 is built from 12 residues. The germline V and J ends were trimmed by 4 bases and 11 bases, with 12 bases remaining between them. The CDR3 region has the DNA TGTGCCAGCAGTTGGGCCCGGGGCCAGCAGTTCTTC. Its protein product is CASSWARGQQFF.

The chain carries TRBV7-6 and TRBJ2-7; D not certain. The CDR3 loop spans 15 amino acids. The ends were cut back, 1 base at V and 3 bases at J, with 13 bases in the middle. Germline V gene sequence: CDR1 SGHVS, CDR2 FNYEAQ. The CDR3 is CASSLGAFSNYEQYF. Here the CDR3 DNA reads TGTGCCAGCAGCTTAGGGGCCTTCTCAAACTACGAGCAGTACTTC. Drawing the rest from reference TRBV7-6 and TRBJ2-7, the complete variable domain is GAGVSQSPRYKVTKRGQDVALRCDPISGHVSLYWYRQALGQGPEFLTYFNYEAQQDKSGLPNDRFSAERPEGSISTLTIQRTEQRDSAMYRCASSLGAFSNYEQYFGPGTRLTVT.

V usage is TRBV5-4 and J usage is TRBJ2-5, with TRBD2 as a possible D gene (6 bases). Germline-derived CDR1 and CDR2 are SGHNT and YYREEE (reference sequence). This CDR3 has 15 amino acids. The ends were cut back, 5 bases at V and 2 bases at J, with 16 bases in the middle. CDR3 amino acids: CASSSRGALQETQYF. CDR3 nucleotides: TGTGCCAGCAGTTCCCGCGGGGCCTTACAAGAGACCCAGTACTTC. Full variable domain (rest looked up from reference TRBV5-4 and TRBJ2-5): ETGVTQSPTHLIKTRGQQVTLRCSSQSGHNTVSWYQQALGQGPQFIFQYYREEENGRGNFPPRFSGLQFPNYSSELNVNALELDDSALYLCASSSRGALQETQYFGPGTRLLVL.

This clonotype was seen at least ten times. The V gene is TRBV7-9, the J gene TRBJ2-7; TRBD1 matches 8 bases. Germline V lookup: CDR1 SEHNR, CDR2 FQNEAQ (reference sequence). CDR3 length: 14 amino acids. Trimming cost V 7 bases and J 0 bases; bases outside gene matches: 5. The CDR3 protein is CASTLDRGSYEQYF. The CDR3 DNA reads TGTGCCAGCACCCTCGACAGGGGCTCCTACGAGCAGTACTTC.

This clonotype showed up just a few times. This chain uses TRBV27 with TRBJ1-2; no definite D call. Germline V gene data show CDR1 as MNHEY and CDR2 as SMNVEV (reference sequence). This CDR3 comprises 15 residues. V was trimmed by 6 bases and J by 3 bases, leaving 17 bases between them. The CDR3 protein is CASRPLGPTYYGYTF. The CDR3 coding sequence is TGTGCCAGCAGACCCCTAGGACCGACTTACTATGGCTACACCTTC.

V and J are TRBV5-6 and TRBJ2-1, with TRBD2 matching over 10 bases. CDR1 is SGHDT and CDR2 is YYEEEE in the germline V gene. With V trimmed by 0 bases and J by 7 bases, 4 bases remained unmatched. This CDR3 has 15 amino acids. Here the CDR3 DNA reads TGTGCCAGCAGCTTGGATCTAGCGGGGGAGAATGAGCAGTTCTTC. Translating it yields CASSLDLAGENEQFF.

The chain couples TRBV6-4 to TRBJ2-7, with 9 bases aligning to TRBD1. Trimming took 5 bases from V and 6 from J; bases not matched to a gene: 11. Germline CDR1 and CDR2: MRHNA and SNTAGT. The CDR3 contains 15 residues. The CDR3 loop reads CASSRKDRGRLEQYF. In DNA, the CDR3 is TGTGCCAGCAGTAGAAAGGACAGGGGCCGACTCGAGCAGTACTTC.